This TCR beta chain was documented in a study of T cells in Graves' hyperthyroidism and ophthalmopathy. Calling Graves' hyperthyroidism stable meant ophthalmopathy did not progress within 18 months. Newly diagnosed hyperthyroidism, duration under 2 months, in patients aged 18 to 65. The CDR3 has 14 amino acids. CDR1 is MNHNY, CDR2 SVGAGI, per germline (reference sequence). Between the trimmed V and J ends, which lost 5 bases and 0 bases, there was a span of 10 bases. In this sample, this clonotype turned up many times. Amplification yielded TCR beta CDR3 regions, with RNA transcripts as the source. A first-round RT-PCR of the TCR CDR3 used the HTBI primer set. TCRdb ran MiXCR on the multiplex PCR reads and lists one entry per CDR3 protein. This table has 380,000 or so distinct CDR3 sequences, about 18% appearing once.

The sequenced sample consisted of blood. The rearrangement uses TRBV6-6 and TRBJ1-1; D gene unclear. The sequence derives from a woman aged 18-29 years with Graves' hyperthyroidism. The CDR3 DNA reads TGTGCCAGCAGTACGACACTCATGAACACTGAAGCTTTCTTT. This gives the protein CASSTTLMNTEAFF.